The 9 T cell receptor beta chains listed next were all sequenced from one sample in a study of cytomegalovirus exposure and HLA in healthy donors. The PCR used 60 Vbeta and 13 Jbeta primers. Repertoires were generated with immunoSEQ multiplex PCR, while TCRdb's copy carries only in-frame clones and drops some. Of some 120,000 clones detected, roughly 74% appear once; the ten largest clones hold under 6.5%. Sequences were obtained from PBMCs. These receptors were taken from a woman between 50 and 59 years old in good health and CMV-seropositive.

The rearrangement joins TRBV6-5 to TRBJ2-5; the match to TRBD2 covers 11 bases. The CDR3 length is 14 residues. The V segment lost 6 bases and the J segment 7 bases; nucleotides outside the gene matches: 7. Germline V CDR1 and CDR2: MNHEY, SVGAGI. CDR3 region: CASRPTSGAGTQYF. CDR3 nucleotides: TGTGCCAGCAGACCGACTAGCGGGGCTGGGACCCAGTACTTC.

The CDR3 nucleotides read TGTGCCAGTAGTTCTGACAGGTGGGCCTACGAGCAGTACTTC. Translated, it gives CASSSDRWAYEQYF. V gene TRBV19 combines with J gene TRBJ2-7; the D gene is possibly TRBD1 (6 bases). From germline, CDR1 is LNHDA and CDR2 SQIVND (reference sequence). This CDR3 is 14 amino acids long. Trimming shortened V by 5 bases and J by 2 bases, and 13 bases separated the two germline ends.

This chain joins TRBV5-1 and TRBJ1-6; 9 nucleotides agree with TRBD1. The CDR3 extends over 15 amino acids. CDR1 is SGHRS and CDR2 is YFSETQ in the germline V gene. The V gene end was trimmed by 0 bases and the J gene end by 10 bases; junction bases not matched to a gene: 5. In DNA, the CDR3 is TGCGCCAGCAGCTTGGACGGACAGGGGACCTCACCCCTCCACTTT. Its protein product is CASSLDGQGTSPLHF.

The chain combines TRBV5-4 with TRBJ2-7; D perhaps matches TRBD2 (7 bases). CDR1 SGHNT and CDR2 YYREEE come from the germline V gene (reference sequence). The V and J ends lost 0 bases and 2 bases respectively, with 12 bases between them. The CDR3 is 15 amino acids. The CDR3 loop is CASSLAGGRTYEQYF. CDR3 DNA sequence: TGTGCCAGCAGCTTGGCCGGGGGGCGAACCTACGAGCAGTACTTC.

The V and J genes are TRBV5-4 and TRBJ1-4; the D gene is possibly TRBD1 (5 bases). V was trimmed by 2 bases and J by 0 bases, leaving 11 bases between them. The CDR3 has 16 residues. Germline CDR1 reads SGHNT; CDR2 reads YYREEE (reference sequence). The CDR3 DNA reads TGTGCCAGCAGCTTTAGTAGGGGATCAACTAATGAAAAACTGTTTTTT. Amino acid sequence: CASSFSRGSTNEKLFF.

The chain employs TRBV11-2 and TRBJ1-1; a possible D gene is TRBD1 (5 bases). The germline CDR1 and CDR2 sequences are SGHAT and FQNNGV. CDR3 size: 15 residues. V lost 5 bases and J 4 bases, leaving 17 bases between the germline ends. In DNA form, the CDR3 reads TGTGCCAGCAGCCCCTCTAGGGGAGGGACCACTGAAGCTTTCTTT. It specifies CASSPSRGGTTEAFF.

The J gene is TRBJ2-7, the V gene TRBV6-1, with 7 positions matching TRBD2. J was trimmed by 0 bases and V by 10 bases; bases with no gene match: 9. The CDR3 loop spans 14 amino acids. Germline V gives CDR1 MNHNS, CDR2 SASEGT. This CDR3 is CATLREMSSYEQYF. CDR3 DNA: TGTGCCACCCTGCGGGAGATGAGCTCCTACGAGCAGTACTTC.

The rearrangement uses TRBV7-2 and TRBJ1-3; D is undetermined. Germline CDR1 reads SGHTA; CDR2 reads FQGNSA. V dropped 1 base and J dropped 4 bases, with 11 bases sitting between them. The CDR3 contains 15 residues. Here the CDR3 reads CASSLGRVEGNTIYF. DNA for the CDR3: TGTGCCAGCAGCTTAGGTCGGGTCGAAGGAAACACCATATATTTT.

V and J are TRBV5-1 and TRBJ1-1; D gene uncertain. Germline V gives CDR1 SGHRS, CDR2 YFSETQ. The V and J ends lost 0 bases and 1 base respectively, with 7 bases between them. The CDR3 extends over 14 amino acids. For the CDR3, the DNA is TGCGCCAGCAGCTTGGATCGAGGGAACACTGAAGCTTTCTTT. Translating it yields CASSLDRGNTEAFF.